This paragraph reports one T cell receptor (beta chain). This clonotype was detected only a few times. Its antigen remains undetermined. No much larger clonotype is one base removed from it; base qualities were not supplied. This sample was taken from a study of vaccination and CD4 T cells after COVID-19 (dated by TCRdb to 2021 to 2024). Regarding the study in general: The convalescent cohort included six males and four females, with two Hispanic individuals, seven Caucasians, two Asians and one multiracial person. Post-vaccine blood samples were obtained a median of about 77 days after the second vaccine dose, with a range of roughly 13 to 250 days. At the TCR clonotype level, an earlier paper using these donors assessed memory CD4+ T cell crossreactivity between SARS-CoV-2 and common cold coronavirus spike proteins. In ten to eleven COVID-19 convalescent patients and several infection-naive healthy vaccine recipients, the spike-specific CD4+ TCR repertoire before mRNA vaccination was compared with the repertoire after mRNA vaccination. Two doses of either the Pfizer-BioNTech BNT162b2 vaccine (n=8) or the Moderna mRNA-1273 vaccine (n=2) were administered to participants. Culture stimuli were overlapping spike peptide pools from SARS-CoV-2 and from the common cold coronaviruses HCoV-NL63, HCoV-OC43 and HCoV-229E. Post-COVID blood samples were collected from convalescent patients a median of around 100 days after diagnosis, with a range of roughly 30 to 161 days. Control cultures received a CEFX viral epitope pool as the positive control, an HIV-1 Nef peptide pool as the negative control, or no peptide. Summary of the overall study and its limitations: An increase in the median number of SARS-CoV-2-reactive clonotypes from some 20 after infection to a few dozen after vaccination was observed, but the change was not found to be significant. Of the vaccine-specific clones found in convalescent patients, nearly all (304 of 307) were mono-reactive for SARS-CoV-2 spike instead of being cross-reactive with common cold coronaviruses. The number of convalescent patients in the study was relatively small, and the study did not examine early timepoints following natural infection. Among convalescent patients, a median about 90% of the SARS-CoV-2-reactive clones seen after vaccination appeared only after vaccination, which suggests priming specific to the vaccine.

The method behind the library was PCR. TCR sequencing of DNA from cultured CD4+ T cells used the Oncomine TCR Beta short-read assay at the Johns Hopkins FTIC core. The QIAamp micro DNA kit was used to extract genomic DNA from the cultured CD4+ T cells. The Oncomine TCR Beta libraries from cultured CD4+ T cells were pooled using unique dual indexes and then sequenced on an Illumina iSeq 100. The original methods were these. Non-productive sequences were filtered out, and CDR3s that did not start with C, did not end with F or W, or were shorter than 7 amino acids were discarded. The MANAFEST web application identified antigen-specific clonotypes by comparing peptide-stimulated wells against reference wells and other culture wells. To be called positive, a clone needed an FDR below 0.05, an odds ratio above 5, and a productive frequency above 0.1% in at least two of three replicate wells. A clonotype counted as cross-reactive if it showed significant expansion both in the SARS-CoV-2 spike wells and in at least one common cold coronavirus spike condition. Using R version 3.6.1, CDR3 homology was evaluated through Levenshtein distances (stringdist) along with unrooted phylogenetic trees (ape). The public reads were reanalyzed by TCRdb: fastp trimming at Q25, MiXCR alignment, in-frame beta chains only. Rows with a matching CDR3 protein are joined into one entry that keeps the most common DNA and genes. The V and J calls and clone size are TCRdb's, not the authors'. For this sample there are several thousand distinct CDR3 sequences; 45% to 70% appear just once. Roughly 42% of the sample is taken by the ten largest.

V loses 0 bases, J loses 0 bases, and the germline ends lie 5 bases apart. There are 14 amino acids in the CDR3, from cysteine to phenylalanine inclusive. Only CDR3 DNA remains: 42 bases, in frame from the first base. Sequences LGHNA (CDR1) and YSLEER (CDR2) are obtained from the germline V gene. In light of the paper, this sample's treatment or condition label describes: roughly ten-day PBMC culture with coronavirus spike peptide pools or control peptides (ViraFEST assay). CD4+ T cells from unexposed donors were collected before the COVID-19 pandemic (2011-2018). The ViraFEST assay, used in the study, expanded antigen-specific T cells with peptide pools and then identified the expanded clonotypes through TCR sequencing. PBMCs were cultured at roughly 2 million per well in IMDM supplemented with roughly 5% human AB serum and about 10 IU/ml IL-2, with about 10 ug/ml peptide pools added. On days 3 and 7, half of the culture medium was replaced with fresh IL-2-containing medium. After ten to eleven days of culture, CD4+ T cells were isolated by negative selection using the EasySep CD4+ T cell isolation kit. As far as cell numbers permitted, CD4+ T cells from unexposed donors were tested for reactivity against SARS-CoV-2 S and N as well as four spike pools from common cold coronaviruses. Ficoll-Paque Plus gradient centrifugation was used to isolate PBMCs from whole blood, and the isolated PBMCs were then either used fresh or cryopreserved at -140C. Triplicate wells were generally used for each culture condition. Leukapheresis product for the unexposed donors was bought commercially.

Sequenced sample: CD4+ T cells from blood, cultured in vitro. The V and J segments used are TRBV4-3 and TRBJ1-2; the D gene is not confidently resolved. This TCR was sampled from a human donor in good health. The CDR3 amino acid sequence is: CASSQERSNYGYTF. The DNA is TGCGCCAGCAGCCAAGAAAGATCTAACTATGGCTACACCTTC.